One sample yielded the 10 T cell receptor beta chains listed below, sequenced in a study of radiotherapy plus CTLA-4 blockade in lung cancer. Clones were sequenced by immunoSEQ multiplex PCR, and TCRdb holds only the in-frame ones, with some missing. The profile shows roughly 86,000 clones, 80% to 85% of them singletons. This specimen consisted of peripheral blood, obtained from a patient treated with radiotherapy plus ipilimumab. Every receptor here comes from a human donor with non-small cell lung cancer who had stable disease on radiotherapy plus ipilimumab.

This clone appeared a single time. The chain has TRBV5-6 and TRBJ1-1; 10 nucleotides align to TRBD1. Germline CDR1 reads SGHDT; CDR2 reads YYEEEE. The CDR3 length is 15 residues. The junction had 8 bases not matched to a gene; V was cut back by 4 bases and J by 5 bases. CDR3 sequence (DNA): TGTGCCAGCAGCACCCGGACAGGGGGGAGGACTGAAGCTTTCTTT. This encodes CASSTRTGGRTEAFF.

This clone was recorded only once. The V call is TRBV27, the J call TRBJ2-6; D gene unclear. The V end lost 5 bases, the J end lost 0 bases, and 14 bases lay between the germline ends. Germline V lookup: CDR1 MNHEY, CDR2 SMNVEV (reference sequence). CDR3 length: 17 amino acids. In DNA, the CDR3 is TGTGCCAGCAGTCCCCCCAGACGAACCTCTGGGGCCAACGTCCTGACTTTC. Protein: CASSPPRRTSGANVLTF.

This clone has just one count. This chain uses TRBV11-2 with TRBJ2-3; the match to TRBD2 covers 7 bases. The CDR3 runs 14 residues. V gave up 4 bases and J gave up 5 bases; unmatched junction bases: 6. CDR1 and CDR2 (germline): SGHAT, FQNNGV. DNA of the CDR3: TGTGCCAGCAGCTCCCTGCGGGAGCGAGATACGCAGTATTTT. It codes for CASSSLRERDTQYF.

This chain connects TRBV28 to TRBJ1-2, with 9 bases lining up with TRBD1. Germline V gene sequence: CDR1 MDHEN, CDR2 SYDVKM. The CDR3 extends over 16 amino acids. The V gene end was trimmed by 2 bases and the J gene end by 6 bases; junction bases not matched to a gene: 10. CDR3 residues: CASSLGGQGVADGYTF. The CDR3 DNA is TGTGCCAGCAGTTTAGGGGGACAGGGAGTAGCGGATGGCTACACCTTC.

The chain joins TRBV5-1 to TRBJ2-1, with 11 bases that match TRBD2. Germline CDR1 is SGHRS and CDR2 is YFSETQ. The CDR3 sequence is 18 residues long. V lost 0 bases to trimming and J lost 4 bases; unmatched junction nucleotides: 9. The CDR3 loop is CASSLAPLTSGTYNEQFF. CDR3 DNA: TGCGCCAGCAGCTTGGCTCCATTGACTAGCGGGACTTACAATGAGCAGTTCTTC.

This sequence joins TRBV27 and TRBJ2-7, with 9 bases aligning to TRBD2. Germline V CDR1 and CDR2: MNHEY, SMNVEV (reference sequence). The trim removed 4 bases at V and 0 bases at J, leaving 4 bases unmatched. The CDR3 runs to 15 residues. The CDR3, as DNA: TGTGCCAGCAGTTCCTTTAGCGGGAGCTCCTACGAGCAGTACTTC. The encoded protein is CASSSFSGSSYEQYF.

This clone occurred once. This chain connects TRBV11-1 to TRBJ2-7; 7 nucleotides line up with TRBD1. The germline gives CDR1 SGHAT, CDR2 FQDESV (reference sequence). This CDR3 has 14 residues. V lost 5 bases, J lost 6 bases, and 10 bases stayed unmatched. DNA for the CDR3: TGTGCCAGCAGCGTCGACAGGGTCTCGAGCGAGCAGTACTTC. Translated: CASSVDRVSSEQYF.

This clone was picked up a small number of times. V gene TRBV19 combines with J gene TRBJ1-5; TRBD1 matches at 10 bases. The CDR3 has 16 amino acids. The germline CDR1 and CDR2 sequences are LNHDA and SQIVND (reference sequence). Germline trimming cut 5 bases from V and 4 bases from J; bases unmatched to any gene: 8. The CDR3, as DNA: TGTGCCAGTAGTGAGGGACAGGGGTTTAGGAATCAGCCCCAGCATTTT. As protein: CASSEGQGFRNQPQHF.

The chain links TRBV2 to TRBJ2-3, with TRBD1 matching over 10 bases. Per germline, CDR1 SNHLY and CDR2 FYNNEI. The CDR3 is made up of 14 amino acids. V trimming: 6 bases; J trimming: 6 bases; junction bases outside the gene matches: 6. The CDR3 bases are TGTGCCAGCAGCTCCGACAGGGGGCACGATACGCAGTATTTT. This translates into CASSSDRGHDTQYF.

The rearrangement joins TRBV6-1 to TRBJ1-3; a weak D match, TRBD1 (5 bases). V shed 3 bases and J shed 3 bases, with 9 bases lying between them. The germline CDR1 and CDR2 sequences are MNHNS and SASEGT. The CDR3 is 14 residues long. This CDR3 reads CASSESQGGNTIYF. Written as DNA, the CDR3 is TGTGCCAGCAGTGAGAGTCAGGGTGGAAACACCATATATTTT.